Each of the 29 T cell receptor beta chains below was sequenced from the same sample in a study of blood T cell repertoires in COVID-19. Sequencing used immunoSEQ multiplex PCR; TCRdb keeps in-frame clones, though not all of them. The sample lists around 47,000 clones; about nine tenths were seen once. Sequencing was done on a sample of peripheral blood. The receptor source for this set is a woman aged 80 or over in a cohort sampled during active or convalescent COVID-19.

The chain recombines TRBV6-5 with TRBJ2-7, with D possibly being TRBD2 (7 bases). Looked up from germline, CDR1 is MNHEY and CDR2 is SVGAGI. Trimming shortened V by 6 bases and J by 0 bases, and 15 bases separated the two germline ends. CDR3 length: 15 amino acids. CDR3 nucleotides: TGTGCCAGCAGAAGGAGGGGGGGGAGCTCCTACGAGCAGTACTTC. Translated, it gives CASRRRGGSSYEQYF.

The V gene is TRBV3-1 (or the pseudogene TRBV3-2), the J gene TRBJ2-5, with 7 bases identical to TRBD1. This CDR3 is built from 15 residues. The germline CDR1 and CDR2 sequences are LGHDT and YNNKEL (reference sequence). V lost 4 bases, J lost 0 bases, and 5 bases stayed unmatched. CDR3 DNA sequence: TGTGCCAGCAGCCGCTTTGACAGGGACCAAGAGACCCAGTACTTC. Its protein product is CASSRFDRDQETQYF.

The rearrangement links TRBV27 to TRBJ1-1, with D unclear. V lost 6 bases, J lost 3 bases, and 17 bases lay in between. Germline CDR1 MNHEY, CDR2 SMNVEV (reference sequence). CDR3 length: 15 residues. CDR3 nucleotides: TGTGCCAGCAGGTTAGGGCCAAGCACATACACTGAAGCTTTCTTT. Residues: CASRLGPSTYTEAFF.

The gene calls are TRBV19 and TRBJ1-2; TRBD1 matches 7 bases. Trimming cost V 1 base and J 3 bases; bases outside gene matches: 5. The CDR3 has 15 residues. Germline V CDR1 and CDR2: LNHDA, SQIVND (reference sequence). The CDR3 DNA reads TGTGCCAGTAGTATAGTCAGGGGACAGTACTATGGCTACACCTTC. Translating gives CASSIVRGQYYGYTF.

The chain has TRBV7-2 and TRBJ2-7; 8 nucleotides match TRBD1. The J segment lost 3 bases and the V segment lost 5 bases, leaving 6 bases of the junction unmatched. CDR1 SGHTA and CDR2 FQGNSA come from the germline V gene. The CDR3 loop spans 14 amino acids. The CDR3 nucleotides read TGTGCCAGCAGCCCGGGACAGGCCAGCTACGAGCAGTACTTC. It specifies CASSPGQASYEQYF.

This clone occurred once. The chain is built from TRBV6-5 and TRBJ1-1; 7 bases match TRBD1. J gave up 0 bases and V 4 bases, and 2 bases lay outside the gene matches. The germline V gene encodes CDR1 MNHEY and CDR2 SVGAGI. The CDR3 spans 14 residues. CDR3 bases: TGTGCCAGCAGTTCCAGGGGGGTGAACACTGAAGCTTTCTTT. This codes for CASSSRGVNTEAFF.

The V and J genes are TRBV7-9 and TRBJ1-6; possible D gene TRBD1, 6 bases. Germline V gives CDR1 SEHNR, CDR2 FQNEAQ (reference sequence). V gave up 5 bases and J gave up 7 bases, with 12 bases separating them. The CDR3 length is 14 residues. The DNA of the CDR3 is TGTGCCAGCAGCACCAGACAGGTGAATTCACCCCTCCACTTT. Translation: CASSTRQVNSPLHF.

The gene calls are TRBV27 and TRBJ1-1; D may be TRBD1 (5 bases). CDR1 MNHEY and CDR2 SMNVEV come from the germline V gene (reference sequence). V was pared by 0 bases and J by 2 bases, with 10 bases between. This CDR3 is 15 amino acids long. In nucleotides, the CDR3 is TGTGCCAGCAGTTTATCCGCCAGGGCCAACACTGAAGCTTTCTTT. Amino acids: CASSLSARANTEAFF.

Details on this clone: Germline and junction disagree at one end, which may indicate a read error. The chain carries TRBV7-7 and TRBJ2-1, with a possible D match to TRBD2 (5 bases). Looked up from germline, CDR1 is SSHAT and CDR2 is FNYEAQ (reference sequence). The CDR3 extends over 14 amino acids. The CDR3, as DNA: TGTGCTAGCAGCTTAGGGTTGCGGGTGGGAGAGCAGTTCTTC. The encoded protein is CASSLGLRVGEQFF.

This rearrangement joins TRBV7-2 to TRBJ2-2, with TRBD2 matching over 14 bases. The CDR3 sequence is 15 residues long. J gave up 4 bases and V 7 bases, and 2 bases lay outside the gene matches. Germline V gene data show CDR1 as SGHTA and CDR2 as FQGNSA. The CDR3 DNA follows: TGTGCCAGCATGACTAGCGGGAGGGGCACCGGGGAGCTGTTTTTT. This encodes CASMTSGRGTGELFF.

This rearrangement joins TRBV5-4 to TRBJ2-3, with TRBD2 identical over 11 bases. CDR1 SGHNT and CDR2 YYREEE come from the germline V gene (reference sequence). Losses at the gene ends were 4 bases for V and 2 bases for J; bases not matched to a gene: 6. This CDR3 has 16 amino acids. CDR3 protein: CASSLGTSGFTDTQYF. CDR3 nucleotides: TGTGCCAGCAGCCTCGGGACTAGCGGTTTCACAGATACGCAGTATTTT.

The V gene is TRBV7-3, the J gene TRBJ2-1, with TRBD1 as a possible D gene (6 bases). Deletions cut 6 bases from V and 0 bases from J, with 12 bases between. The CDR3 extends over 15 amino acids. Germline CDR1 is SGHTA and CDR2 is FQGTGA. CDR3 in DNA: TGTGCCAGCAGTTCTCAGGGGAGCTCCTACAATGAGCAGTTCTTC. Protein sequence: CASSSQGSSYNEQFF.

The chain uses TRBV18 and TRBJ1-2; 11 nucleotides line up with TRBD1. Looked up from germline, CDR1 is KGHSH and CDR2 is LQKENI. With 0 bases clipped from V and 4 bases from J, the junction kept 7 bases outside the gene matches. The CDR3 runs to 17 residues. CDR3 protein: CASSPPADRGLRYGYTF. The CDR3 coding sequence is TGTGCCAGCTCACCACCGGCGGACAGGGGGCTCCGCTATGGCTACACCTTC.

The chain links TRBV7-2 to TRBJ2-7, with 9 nucleotides matching TRBD1. V trimming: 1 base; J trimming: 4 bases; junction bases outside the gene matches: 2. CDR3 length: 14 amino acids. Germline CDR1 is SGHTA and CDR2 is FQGNSA. The CDR3, as DNA: TGTGCCAGCAGCTTAGTTGGACAGGGGTACGAGCAGTACTTC. Translating gives CASSLVGQGYEQYF.

The chain recombines TRBV5-5 with TRBJ2-1; a weak D match, TRBD2 (6 bases). Trimming removed 1 base at V and 8 bases at J, with 10 bases between. Germline CDR1 reads SGHKS; CDR2 reads YYEKEE (reference sequence). This CDR3 is built from 13 residues. CDR3 sequence: CASSLRPGDEQFF. The CDR3 DNA is TGTGCCAGCAGCTTGCGTCCGGGAGATGAGCAGTTCTTC.

This chain uses TRBV6-5 with TRBJ1-6, with unresolved D. Germline CDR1 reads MNHEY; CDR2 reads SVGAGI. Trimming shortened V by 4 bases and J by 14 bases, and 12 bases separated the two germline ends. The CDR3 covers 12 residues. CDR3 loop: CASSSPREALHF. The CDR3 DNA follows: TGTGCCAGCAGTTCCCCCCGGGAGGCCCTCCACTTT.

The chain carries TRBV10-1 and TRBJ2-1, with 8 bases matching TRBD1. The germline V gene has CDR1 WNHNN and CDR2 SYGVQD (reference sequence). V dropped 5 bases and J dropped 7; count of bases not matched to a gene: 4. The CDR3 spans 13 residues. DNA for the CDR3: TGCGCCAGCAGTTTCGACAGGGGAAATGAGCAGTTCTTC. As protein: CASSFDRGNEQFF.

The J gene is TRBJ1-1, the V gene TRBV11-2; D is uncertain. The V gene's germline CDR1 is SGHAT and CDR2 FQNNGV. This CDR3 comprises 15 residues. The ends were cut back, 5 bases at V and 0 bases at J, with 13 bases in the middle. Here the CDR3 reads CASSPGSPMNTEAFF. CDR3 DNA: TGTGCCAGCAGCCCGGGGTCCCCGATGAACACTGAAGCTTTCTTT.

This chain connects TRBV3-1 (or the pseudogene TRBV3-2) to TRBJ2-2; TRBD1 is a possible D gene (6 bases). Trimming stripped 5 bases from V and 6 bases from J, with 16 bases between. Germline V gene data show CDR1 as LGHDT and CDR2 as YNNKEL (reference sequence). The length of the CDR3 is 15 residues. CDR3 DNA sequence: TGTGCCAGCAGCTTCCAGGGGCTAGCCGCCGGGGAGCTGTTTTTT. Its translation is CASSFQGLAAGELFF.

The V gene is TRBV4-1, the J gene TRBJ2-3; tentative D call: TRBD2 (6 bases). This CDR3 spans 16 amino acids. Germline V gene lookup returns CDR1 MGHRA and CDR2 YSYEKL. Deletions cut 1 base from V and 4 bases from J, with 15 bases between. The CDR3 nucleotides read TGCGCCAGCAGCCAAGGCAATAGCGGCGGTTCAGATACGCAGTATTTT. It codes for CASSQGNSGGSDTQYF.

The table lists this clone with a count of one. The chain couples TRBV5-6 to TRBJ2-5; a possible D gene is TRBD2 (5 bases). The CDR3 is made up of 16 amino acids. Between the trimmed V and J ends, which lost 2 bases and 7 bases, there was a span of 21 bases. Germline values: CDR1 SGHDT, CDR2 YYEEEE. The CDR3 coding sequence is TGTGCCAGCAGCTTCATTAGCGTAATCCAAGAAGGGACCCAGTACTTC. This gives the protein CASSFISVIQEGTQYF.

CDR3 sequence (DNA): TGCGCCAGCAGCTTGTACGAACAGGGGAAGGACGAGCAGTACTTC. The encoded protein is CASSLYEQGKDEQYF. The chain has TRBV5-1 and TRBJ2-7; TRBD1 agrees at 7 bases. The length of the CDR3 is 15 residues. Germline V gives CDR1 SGHRS, CDR2 YFSETQ. Trimming cost V 1 base and J 5 bases; bases outside gene matches: 9.

V usage is TRBV30 and J usage is TRBJ1-1, with 7 bases matching TRBD1. V shed 3 bases and J 8 bases; nucleotides not matched to a gene: 9. This CDR3 comprises 13 residues. CDR1 is GTSNPN and CDR2 is SVGIG in the germline V gene (reference sequence). The chain's CDR3 is CAWSITGDTEAFF. Written as DNA, the CDR3 is TGTGCCTGGAGCATCACAGGGGATACGGAAGCTTTCTTT.

This clone has just one count. The chain employs TRBV5-5 and TRBJ2-7, with D maybe TRBD1 (5 bases). The CDR3 totals 13 residues. The germline gives CDR1 SGHKS, CDR2 YYEKEE (reference sequence). The germline V and J ends were trimmed by 2 bases and 4 bases, with 10 bases remaining between them. The CDR3 coding sequence is TGTGCCAGCAGCTTACAAGGGGCTTACGAGCAGTACTTC. It yields the protein CASSLQGAYEQYF.

V gene TRBV28 combines with J gene TRBJ2-1; 11 bases line up with TRBD1. The length of the CDR3 is 22 residues. Unmatched junction bases numbered 29, after V lost 6 bases and J lost 7 bases. Germline V lookup: CDR1 MDHEN, CDR2 SYDVKM. The CDR3 DNA reads as TGTGCCAGCAGCAGTTTTTTTAGAGCGGGCCTTATGGACAGGGGGCTGTGGAATGAGCAGTTCTTC. This translates into CASSSFFRAGLMDRGLWNEQFF.

The rearrangement links TRBV12-3 or TRBV12-4 to TRBJ2-7, with D hard to call. The CDR3 sequence is 11 residues long. With 1 base removed from V and 4 bases from J, the gap between germline ends came to 2 bases. CDR3 bases: TGTGCCAGCAGTTTAGTATACGAGCAGTACTTC. Translation gives CASSLVYEQYF.

This chain connects TRBV7-2 to TRBJ2-5, with a weak D call TRBD2 (5 bases). The length of the CDR3 is 15 residues. CDR1 and CDR2 from the germline V gene are SGHTA and FQGNSA. Trimming pared 2 bases from V and 1 base from J, leaving 11 bases between. CDR3 region: CASSLNKGAQETQYF. The CDR3 nucleotides are TGTGCCAGCAGCTTAAACAAGGGAGCCCAAGAGACCCAGTACTTC.

The chain is built from TRBV11-3 and TRBJ2-6; D is unclear. Deletions cut 7 bases from V and 0 bases from J, with 4 bases between. Per the germline V gene, CDR1 is SGHNT and CDR2 is YENEEA. The CDR3 totals 13 residues. CDR3 amino acids: CASTLSGANVLTF. The CDR3 DNA follows: TGTGCCAGCACTCTCTCTGGGGCCAACGTCCTGACTTTC.

The V call is TRBV30, the J call TRBJ1-2; 7 positions agree with TRBD1. Germline CDR1 is GTSNPN and CDR2 is SVGIG (reference sequence). The CDR3 loop spans 15 amino acids. The J segment lost 4 bases and the V segment lost 3 bases, leaving 11 bases of the junction unmatched. CDR3: CAWSGGRGVGYGYTF. CDR3 bases: TGTGCCTGGAGCGGGGGCAGGGGGGTAGGCTATGGCTACACCTTC.